This T cell receptor (beta chain) was sequenced in a study of control samples from healthy donors and cancer patients. Sequencing used immunoSEQ multiplex PCR; TCRdb keeps in-frame clones, though not all of them. This table holds approximately 100,000 clones, 75% to 90% found once. Only a few counts were recorded for this clone. This clonotype was sampled from a man in his sixties with lung cancer. The sample comprised PBMCs.

The CDR3 sequence: CASRDRVLSNYGYTF. In nucleotides, the CDR3 is TGCGCCAGCCGGGACAGGGTATTATCGAACTATGGCTACACCTTC. The chain has TRBV5-1 and TRBJ1-2; TRBD1 agrees at 9 bases. The CDR3 consists of 15 residues. CDR1 and CDR2 (germline): SGHRS, YFSETQ. Trimming removed 7 bases from V and 2 bases from J; junction bases left unmatched: 9.